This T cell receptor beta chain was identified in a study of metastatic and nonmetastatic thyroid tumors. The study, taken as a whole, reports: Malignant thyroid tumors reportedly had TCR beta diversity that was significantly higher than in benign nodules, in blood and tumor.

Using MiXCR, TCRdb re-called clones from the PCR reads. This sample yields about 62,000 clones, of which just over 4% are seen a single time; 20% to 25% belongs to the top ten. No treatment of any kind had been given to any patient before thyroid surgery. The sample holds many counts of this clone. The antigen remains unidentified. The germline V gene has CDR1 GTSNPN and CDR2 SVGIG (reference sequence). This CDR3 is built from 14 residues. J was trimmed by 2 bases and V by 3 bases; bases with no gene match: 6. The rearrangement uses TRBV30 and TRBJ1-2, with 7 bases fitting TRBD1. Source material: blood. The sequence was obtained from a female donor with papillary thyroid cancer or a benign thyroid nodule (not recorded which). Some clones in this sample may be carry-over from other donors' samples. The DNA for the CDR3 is TGTGCCTGGAGAGCGACAGGGACAAACTATGGCTACACCTTC. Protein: CAWRATGTNYGYTF. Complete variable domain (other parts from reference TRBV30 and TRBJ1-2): SQTIHQWPATLVQPVGSPLSLECTVEGTSNPNLYWYRQAAGRGLQLLFYSVGIGQISSEVPQNLSASRPQDRQFILSSKKLLLSDSGFYLCAWRATGTNYGYTFGSGTRLTVV.